These 8 T cell receptor beta chains were all obtained from the same sample, sequenced in a study of early T cells in non-severe SARS-CoV-2 infection. TCRdb passed the 5' RACE reads through MiXCR, listing each CDR3 protein once. The data show some 58,000 distinct CDR3 sequences, 11% seen once. Sequences were derived from whole blood, sampled at baseline. The receptors here all came from an adult who was a healthcare worker with PCR-confirmed SARS-CoV-2 infection or an uninfected control (not recorded which).

This clonotype was counted only a few times. The rearrangement links TRBV5-1 to TRBJ1-2, with TRBD1 identical over 9 bases. The ends lost 4 bases at V and 3 bases at J; junction bases unmatched: 10. Germline loops: CDR1 SGHRS, CDR2 YFSETQ. There are 16 residues in the CDR3. The CDR3 nucleotides are TGCGCCAGCAGCCCGGACAGGGGTGGGCCGGACTATGGCTACACCTTC. It translates to CASSPDRGGPDYGYTF.

This clonotype was picked up many times. V gene TRBV3-1 combines with J gene TRBJ2-1, with 9 bases that match TRBD2. The CDR3 length is 13 residues. V lost 2 bases, J lost 7 bases, and 0 bases stayed unmatched. The germline V gene has CDR1 LGHDT and CDR2 YNNKEL (reference sequence). Here the CDR3 DNA reads TGTGCCAGCAGCCAACTAGCGGGGAATGAGCAGTTCTTC. Translating it yields CASSQLAGNEQFF.

This clonotype was seen at least ten times. The rearrangement links TRBV7-2 to TRBJ1-1, with 7 bases matching TRBD1. The J segment lost 8 bases and the V segment lost 5 bases, leaving 14 bases of the junction unmatched. The germline gives CDR1 SGHTA, CDR2 FQGNSA. This CDR3 is 15 amino acids long. CDR3 nucleotides: TGTGCCAGCAGCCCGTTAAAAATGGGACAGTCAGAAGCTTTCTTT. This sequence encodes CASSPLKMGQSEAFF.

There are a few counts of this clonotype. The gene calls are TRBV10-3 and TRBJ2-1; TRBD2 matches at 12 bases. From germline, CDR1 is ENHRY and CDR2 SYGVKD. The CDR3 has 16 amino acids. Trimming at V came to 3 bases and at J to 4 bases, leaving 4 bases not matched to a gene. Here the CDR3 reads CAISEGTSGHYNEQFF. The CDR3 region has the DNA TGTGCCATCAGTGAAGGGACTAGCGGGCATTACAATGAGCAGTTCTTC.

The rearrangement joins TRBV5-6 to TRBJ2-1, with 8 bases aligning to TRBD2. The CDR3 loop spans 15 amino acids. Unmatched junction bases numbered 6, after V lost 0 bases and J lost 7 bases. Germline V gene data show CDR1 as SGHDT and CDR2 as YYEEEE. The CDR3 loop is CASSLAGGAGNEQFF. The CDR3 DNA follows: TGTGCCAGCAGCTTGGCCGGGGGGGCCGGGAATGAGCAGTTCTTC.

The sample holds many counts of this clonotype. The chain is built from TRBV29-1 and TRBJ1-1; D gene ambiguous. The V gene lost 4 bases and the J gene lost 10 bases, with 22 bases spanning the gap. This CDR3 region has 14 residues. Germline V gives CDR1 SQVTM, CDR2 ANQGSEA. The CDR3 sequence: CSVVIRGMGGRAFF. For the CDR3, the DNA is TGCAGCGTTGTTATTCGAGGGATGGGTGGGAGAGCTTTCTTT. Supplemented by reference TRBV29-1 and TRBJ1-1, the full variable domain reads SAVISQKPSRDICQRGTSLTIQCQVDSQVTMMFWYRQQPGQSLTLIATANQGSEATYESGFVIDKFPISRPNLTFSTLTVSNMSPEDSSIYLCSVVIRGMGGRAFFGQGTRLTVV.

This clonotype was seen a few times. The rearrangement links TRBV7-3 to TRBJ2-7; a possible D gene is TRBD1 (6 bases). The germline V and J ends were trimmed by 1 base and 6 bases, with 10 bases remaining between them. Germline CDR1 SGHTA, CDR2 FQGTGA. The length of the CDR3 is 13 residues. CDR3 sequence (DNA): TGTGCCAGCAGCTTAAATCAGGGGCGCGAGCAGTACTTC. Translation: CASSLNQGREQYF.

This clonotype was seen at least ten times. The CDR3 reads CASSYGGLDSPLHF. As DNA, the CDR3 is TGTGCCAGCAGTTACGGAGGTCTGGATTCACCCCTCCACTTT. V gene TRBV6-5 combines with J gene TRBJ1-6, with D hard to call. Germline assignment: CDR1 MNHEY and CDR2 SVGAGI. V was clipped by 2 bases and J by 8 bases, with 10 bases between them. This CDR3 spans 14 amino acids.